This is a list of T cell receptor beta chains from one sample in a study of graft-versus-host responses after intestinal transplantation. TCRdb keeps only in-frame clones here, not all; method: immunoSEQ multiplex PCR. The data hold tens of thousands of clones, with approximately 94% observed a single time. Antigen specificity for these receptors is unknown. The sample consisted of unstimulated CD4+ T cells sorted from spleen or lymph node cells, taken before transplant. These receptors all come from a human donor who was the organ donor for an intestinal transplant. Each CDR3 is given with its conserved first and last residue. Fields, in order: J gene, D gene, V gene, clone size, CDR3 DNA, CDR3 protein. The D gene is left open where the match is weak. The size entry is marked missing in some rows and otherwise reads once, few, many or a size class.

j_call: TRBJ2-4
d_call: -
v_call: TRBV15
clone_size: -
cdr3_nt: TGTGCCACCAGCAGAGAAGGGTTGGCCAAAAACATTCAGTACTTC
cdr3_aa: CATSREGLAKNIQYF

j_call: TRBJ1-1
d_call: -
v_call: TRBV18
clone_size: -
cdr3_nt: TGTGCCAGCTCCAACGGGGTGAACACTGAAGCTTTCTTT
cdr3_aa: CASSNGVNTEAFF

j_call: TRBJ1-2
d_call: -
v_call: TRBV29-1
clone_size: -
cdr3_nt: TGCAGCGTTGAACAGCCGAATGGCTACACCTTC
cdr3_aa: CSVEQPNGYTF

j_call: TRBJ2-7
d_call: -
v_call: TRBV18
clone_size: -
cdr3_nt: TGTGCCAGCTCACAGGGGGTTGGCCACTACGAGCAGTACTTC
cdr3_aa: CASSQGVGHYEQYF

j_call: TRBJ1-2
d_call: -
v_call: TRBV28
clone_size: -
cdr3_nt: TGTGCCAGCACTAACAGGGACCCCTATGGCTACACCTTC
cdr3_aa: CASTNRDPYGYTF

j_call: TRBJ1-1
d_call: -
v_call: TRBV6-1
clone_size: -
cdr3_nt: TGTGCCAGCTCTTACCCCTCACTGAACACTGAAGCTTTCTTT
cdr3_aa: CASSYPSLNTEAFF

j_call: TRBJ2-7
d_call: TRBD1
v_call: TRBV7-9
clone_size: -
cdr3_nt: TGTGCCAGCAGCTCGAAGAGTGGGGACAGGGGTTATTTGGAGCAGTACTTC
cdr3_aa: CASSSKSGDRGYLEQYF

j_call: TRBJ1-6
d_call: -
v_call: TRBV30
clone_size: -
cdr3_nt: TGTGCCTGGAGTGTACGGCGTCAACCCCTCCACTTT
cdr3_aa: CAWSVRRQPLHF

j_call: TRBJ1-1
d_call: -
v_call: TRBV18
clone_size: -
cdr3_nt: TGTGCCAGCTCACCCGTCCGGGTGGACACTGAAGCTTTCTTT
cdr3_aa: CASSPVRVDTEAFF

j_call: TRBJ2-7
d_call: TRBD1
v_call: TRBV5-4
clone_size: -
cdr3_nt: TGTGCCAGCAGACGCGGACAGGGGCCCTACGAGCAGTACTTC
cdr3_aa: CASRRGQGPYEQYF

j_call: TRBJ2-7
d_call: -
v_call: TRBV5-1
clone_size: -
cdr3_nt: TGCGCCAGCACTGACCAAACATTGAGGCCCTACGAGCAGTACTTC
cdr3_aa: CASTDQTLRPYEQYF

j_call: TRBJ2-5
d_call: -
v_call: TRBV6-6
clone_size: -
cdr3_nt: TGTGCCAGCAGGGGACTTAGCGTGGAGACCCAGTACTTC
cdr3_aa: CASRGLSVETQYF

j_call: TRBJ2-7
d_call: TRBD1
v_call: TRBV29-1
clone_size: -
cdr3_nt: TGCAGCGCTCCGGGACAGGGGGCCTACGAGCAGTACTTC
cdr3_aa: CSAPGQGAYEQYF

j_call: TRBJ1-1
d_call: -
v_call: TRBV11-3
clone_size: -
cdr3_nt: TGTGCCAGCAGCTTAGATCGGGGTCTGAACACTGAAGCTTTCTTT
cdr3_aa: CASSLDRGLNTEAFF

j_call: TRBJ1-2
d_call: -
v_call: TRBV7-3
clone_size: -
cdr3_nt: TGTGCCAGCAGCTTAACTTGGGGGTACTATGGCTACACCTTC
cdr3_aa: CASSLTWGYYGYTF

j_call: TRBJ1-1
d_call: -
v_call: TRBV6-6
clone_size: once
cdr3_nt: TGTGCCAGCAGTTACCCGACAGGTAACACTGAAGCTTTCTTT
cdr3_aa: CASSYPTGNTEAFF

j_call: TRBJ1-6
d_call: -
v_call: TRBV6-5
clone_size: -
cdr3_nt: TGTGCCAGCGAAAGGAGCTCCTATAATTCACCCCTCCACTTT
cdr3_aa: CASERSSYNSPLHF

j_call: TRBJ2-1
d_call: TRBD2
v_call: TRBV7-2
clone_size: -
cdr3_nt: TGTGCCAGCAGCTCCGGGACTAGCGGGGCTCCTGAGCAGTTCTTC
cdr3_aa: CASSSGTSGAPEQFF

j_call: TRBJ2-7
d_call: TRBD1
v_call: TRBV11-2
clone_size: -
cdr3_nt: TGTGCCAGCAGGCGACGACAGGGGGCCAATTTCGACGAGCAGTACTTC
cdr3_aa: CASRRRQGANFDEQYF

j_call: TRBJ1-4
d_call: -
v_call: TRBV5-1
clone_size: -
cdr3_nt: TGCGCCAGCGGGACGGCAACTAATGAAAAACTGTTTTTT
cdr3_aa: CASGTATNEKLFF

j_call: TRBJ2-1
d_call: TRBD2
v_call: TRBV5-1
clone_size: -
cdr3_nt: TGCGCCAGCAGCAACGGGGGGGGCCCCGACAATGAGCAGTTCTTC
cdr3_aa: CASSNGGGPDNEQFF

j_call: TRBJ2-6
d_call: -
v_call: TRBV6-6
clone_size: -
cdr3_nt: TGTGCCAGCACCACAGGGGGGGCTGGGGCCAACGTCCTGACTTTC
cdr3_aa: CASTTGGAGANVLTF

j_call: TRBJ1-1
d_call: -
v_call: TRBV5-5
clone_size: -
cdr3_nt: TGTGCCAGCAGCTTCGGTATCACTGAAGCTTTCTTT
cdr3_aa: CASSFGITEAFF

j_call: TRBJ1-2
d_call: -
v_call: TRBV28
clone_size: -
cdr3_nt: TGTGCCAGCAGTCTACGACCGGGGAGGGTCGGAGGCTACACCTTC
cdr3_aa: CASSLRPGRVGGYTF

j_call: TRBJ1-2
d_call: TRBD1
v_call: TRBV5-6
clone_size: -
cdr3_nt: TGTGCCAGCAGCACGGACAGGTCTAACTATGGCTACACCTTC
cdr3_aa: CASSTDRSNYGYTF

j_call: TRBJ1-2
d_call: -
v_call: TRBV28
clone_size: -
cdr3_nt: TGTGCCAGCAGTTCCCCTGGAGTCTATGGCTACACCTTC
cdr3_aa: CASSSPGVYGYTF

j_call: TRBJ2-5
d_call: TRBD2
v_call: TRBV2
clone_size: -
cdr3_nt: TGTGCCAGCAGTCCCCAACTAGCGGGGGGTCAAGAGACCCAGTACTTC
cdr3_aa: CASSPQLAGGQETQYF

j_call: TRBJ1-6
d_call: -
v_call: TRBV11-2
clone_size: -
cdr3_nt: TGTGCCAGCAGCCCCTCCACCGGGGGGTCCTCGGTCAGTTCACCCCTCCACTTT
cdr3_aa: CASSPSTGGSSVSSPLHF

j_call: TRBJ2-7
d_call: -
v_call: TRBV2
clone_size: once
cdr3_nt: TGTGCCAGCTCGTTAGGACATTCCCCCTACGAGCAGTACTTC
cdr3_aa: CASSLGHSPYEQYF

j_call: TRBJ1-5
d_call: TRBD1
v_call: TRBV28
clone_size: -
cdr3_nt: TGTGCCAGCAGCCCTGACAGGGGGCGCAGGCCCCAGCATTTT
cdr3_aa: CASSPDRGRRPQHF

j_call: TRBJ1-5
d_call: TRBD1
v_call: TRBV5-1
clone_size: -
cdr3_nt: TGCGCCAGCAGCGAGACAGGGGAGCCCCAGCATTTT
cdr3_aa: CASSETGEPQHF

j_call: TRBJ2-1
d_call: -
v_call: TRBV15
clone_size: -
cdr3_nt: TGTGCCACCAGGAAAGGGAATGAGCAGTTCTTC
cdr3_aa: CATRKGNEQFF

j_call: TRBJ1-1
d_call: -
v_call: TRBV28
clone_size: -
cdr3_nt: TGTGCCAGCAGTTTATGGGACACCATGAACACTGAAGCTTTCTTT
cdr3_aa: CASSLWDTMNTEAFF

j_call: TRBJ2-7
d_call: -
v_call: TRBV7-6
clone_size: -
cdr3_nt: TGTGCCAGCAGCTTATTAGGTGTAGGGGACGAGCAGTACTTC
cdr3_aa: CASSLLGVGDEQYF

j_call: TRBJ2-1
d_call: TRBD2
v_call: TRBV7-8
clone_size: -
cdr3_nt: TGTGCCAGCCGTCTACTAGCGGGGGGGCACGATGAGCAGTTCTTC
cdr3_aa: CASRLLAGGHDEQFF

j_call: TRBJ1-4
d_call: TRBD1
v_call: TRBV30
clone_size: -
cdr3_nt: TGTGCCTGGAGTCGACTCCGGGACAGCTCGCGGGAAAAACTGTTTTTT
cdr3_aa: CAWSRLRDSSREKLFF

j_call: TRBJ1-5
d_call: -
v_call: TRBV4-1
clone_size: once
cdr3_nt: TGCGCCAGCAGCCAAGATCCGGGGTACCTACAGCAGCCCCAGCATTTT
cdr3_aa: CASSQDPGYLQQPQHF

j_call: TRBJ1-5
d_call: TRBD1
v_call: TRBV19
clone_size: -
cdr3_nt: TGTGCCAGTAGTACTCCGGACAGGGATATTCAGCCCCAGCATTTT
cdr3_aa: CASSTPDRDIQPQHF

j_call: TRBJ2-1
d_call: TRBD2
v_call: TRBV5-1
clone_size: -
cdr3_nt: TGCGCCAGCAGATTACAAGCGGGGGGATCCAATGAGCAGTTCTTC
cdr3_aa: CASRLQAGGSNEQFF

j_call: TRBJ1-6
d_call: TRBD1
v_call: TRBV5-6
clone_size: -
cdr3_nt: TGTGCCAGCACCATAGTGGGGACAGGGGGGTCACCCCTCCACTTT
cdr3_aa: CASTIVGTGGSPLHF

j_call: TRBJ2-2
d_call: TRBD2
v_call: TRBV23-1
clone_size: -
cdr3_nt: TGCGCCAGCAGTCAATCCGTACTAGCGGGGGGGCCCGGGGAGCTGTTTTTT
cdr3_aa: CASSQSVLAGGPGELFF

j_call: TRBJ2-6
d_call: -
v_call: TRBV12-2
clone_size: -
cdr3_nt: TGTGCAAGTCCCACACAAAGTCGGGCCAACGTCCTGACTTTC
cdr3_aa: CASPTQSRANVLTF

j_call: TRBJ2-7
d_call: TRBD1
v_call: TRBV9
clone_size: -
cdr3_nt: TGTGCCAGCAGCGAAACAGGGGGGAACTACGAGCAGTACTTC
cdr3_aa: CASSETGGNYEQYF

j_call: TRBJ2-5
d_call: -
v_call: TRBV27
clone_size: once
cdr3_nt: TGTGCCAGCAGTTTAAGCTGGGGGGAGACCCAGTACTTC
cdr3_aa: CASSLSWGETQYF

j_call: TRBJ2-3
d_call: -
v_call: TRBV25-1
clone_size: -
cdr3_nt: TGTGCCAGCAGTGCGGGAGATACGCAGTATTTT
cdr3_aa: CASSAGDTQYF

j_call: TRBJ2-5
d_call: -
v_call: TRBV28
clone_size: -
cdr3_nt: TGTGCCAGCAGTTTGAGTTTTTTAGACAGCCGGGGGGAGACCCAGTACTTC
cdr3_aa: CASSLSFLDSRGETQYF

j_call: TRBJ1-2
d_call: -
v_call: TRBV7-7
clone_size: -
cdr3_nt: TGTGCCACCCGAAAAATTAATTTTGGGGGTAAGGAGTACTATGGCTACACCTTC
cdr3_aa: CATRKINFGGKEYYGYTF

j_call: TRBJ1-1
d_call: -
v_call: TRBV5-1
clone_size: -
cdr3_nt: TGCGCCAGCAGCTTGTATTTTGGGGGCACTGAAGCTTTCTTT
cdr3_aa: CASSLYFGGTEAFF

j_call: TRBJ1-2
d_call: -
v_call: TRBV5-3
clone_size: -
cdr3_nt: TGTGCCAGAAGTTCAACAACAGGATTCTATGGCTACACCTTC
cdr3_aa: CARSSTTGFYGYTF

j_call: TRBJ1-2
d_call: TRBD1
v_call: TRBV5-4
clone_size: -
cdr3_nt: TGTGCCAGCAGCTTCCGACAGGGGGGGGACTATGGCTACACCTTC
cdr3_aa: CASSFRQGGDYGYTF

j_call: TRBJ1-2
d_call: -
v_call: TRBV9
clone_size: -
cdr3_nt: TGTGCCAGCAGCGTAGTCGATTGGAACGGCTACACCTTC
cdr3_aa: CASSVVDWNGYTF

j_call: TRBJ1-2
d_call: -
v_call: TRBV7-9
clone_size: -
cdr3_nt: TGTGCCAGCAGCTCGCGGGGAAGTGGCTACACCTTC
cdr3_aa: CASSSRGSGYTF

j_call: TRBJ1-5
d_call: -
v_call: TRBV5-5
clone_size: -
cdr3_nt: TGTGCCAGCAGCTTGGGACCTACCCCCACTAATCAGCCCCAGCATTTT
cdr3_aa: CASSLGPTPTNQPQHF

j_call: TRBJ1-2
d_call: TRBD1
v_call: TRBV6-6
clone_size: -
cdr3_nt: TGTGCCAGCAGAGGGACAGGGAACTATGGCTACACCTTC
cdr3_aa: CASRGTGNYGYTF

j_call: TRBJ1-4
d_call: -
v_call: TRBV21-1
clone_size: -
cdr3_nt: TGTGCCAGCACCCCCGAGACGGTGGATGAAAAACTGTTTTTT
cdr3_aa: CASTPETVDEKLFF

j_call: TRBJ1-4
d_call: -
v_call: TRBV7-9
clone_size: few
cdr3_nt: TGTGCCAGCAGCCGGGACGGCCCGAATGAAAAACTGTTTTTT
cdr3_aa: CASSRDGPNEKLFF